This TCR beta chain is drawn from a study of shared clonotypes between healthy human individuals. Whole-study results and caveats: Approximately 5.4% of naive CD4 clonotypes were common to a handful of donors. Naive subsets tended to show greater estimated richness than memory subsets.

This clone was observed a handful of times. Antigen: not known. TCRdb keeps only in-frame clones here, not all; method: immunoSEQ multiplex PCR. The table has some 680,000 clones, approximately 73% seen once. Nashville, Tennessee was home to all donors, each a Caucasian adult. The sequenced sample was memory CD4+ T cells sorted from blood. Subset noted: CD45RA-negative fraction. The origin of this receptor is a woman in her twenties or thirties in good health.

The DNA of the CDR3 is TGTGCCAGTAGTACGGCCCGGAGTAGAAACACCATATATTTT. Protein product: CASSTARSRNTIYF. The chain recombines TRBV19 with TRBJ1-3; D remains ambiguous. Germline loops: CDR1 LNHDA, CDR2 SQIVND (reference sequence). V was trimmed by 4 bases and J by 5 bases, leaving 12 bases between them. The CDR3 contains 14 residues.